This T cell receptor beta chain is from a study of CD8 T cells in Susac syndrome. The CDR3 has 15 amino acids. Germline V gives CDR1 MNHEY, CDR2 SMNVEV (reference sequence). V lost 0 bases and J lost 4, with 11 bases in between. The RNA, roughly 0.5 to 1 ug, was put through reverse transcription using random hexamers. TCR beta CDR3 was amplified by immunoSEQ covering 54 Vbeta and 13 Jbeta. In TCRdb, the immunoSEQ multiplex PCR reads were re-called with MiXCR into one record per CDR3 protein. Seen here are some 170,000 distinct CDR3 sequences, approximately 94% observed once, and the top ten hold roughly 0.1%. The T cells that were sequenced for TCR beta were CD8+ and CD4+ cells from blood.

V is TRBV27 and J is TRBJ2-3; no clear D gene. Sequencing was done on a sample of CD4+ T cells from PBMCs. The receptor was isolated from a human donor with multiple sclerosis. The CDR3 region is CASSLSGRSSDTQYF. The CDR3 nucleotides read TGTGCCAGCAGTTTATCAGGAAGGAGCTCAGATACGCAGTATTTT.